One sample yielded the 14 T cell receptor beta chains listed below, sequenced in a study of CD8 T cells in Susac syndrome. The RNA input was 0.5 to 1 ug, and it was reverse transcribed with random hexamers. Each CDR3 protein gets one entry after TCRdb re-called the immunoSEQ multiplex PCR reads with MiXCR. The sample holds 80,000 or so distinct CDR3 sequences, 85% to 95% seen once. Sequencing was done on a sample of CD8+ T cells from PBMCs. These receptors came from a human donor in good health.

The chain combines TRBV4-1 with TRBJ2-1; D may correspond to TRBD1 or TRBD2 (6 bases each). Germline V gene lookup returns CDR1 MGHRA and CDR2 YSYEKL. The CDR3 contains 15 residues. With 0 bases removed from V and 6 bases from J, the gap between germline ends came to 12 bases. CDR3 in DNA: TGCGCCAGCAGCCAAGATAGGGGGGCCTTCAATGAGCAGTTCTTC. It specifies CASSQDRGAFNEQFF.

This sequence joins TRBV9 and TRBJ2-3; D is ambiguous. V was cut by 6 bases and J by 1 base, with 24 bases left in between. This CDR3 has 18 amino acids. Per the germline V gene, CDR1 is SGDLS and CDR2 is YYNGEE. The CDR3 here is CASIPYPEIPLRTDTQYF. CDR3 DNA sequence: TGTGCCAGCATCCCCTACCCCGAGATACCCCTCCGCACAGATACGCAGTATTTT.

The chain carries TRBV5-6 and TRBJ1-5; 9 bases map to TRBD1. Germline V lookup: CDR1 SGHDT, CDR2 YYEEEE. The CDR3 extends over 15 amino acids. The V gene end was trimmed by 4 bases and the J gene end by 3 bases; junction bases not matched to a gene: 5. The chain's CDR3 is CASSPGTGINQPQHF. The CDR3 nucleotides read TGTGCCAGCAGCCCGGGGACAGGGATCAATCAGCCCCAGCATTTT.

This clonotype was detected once. The rearrangement uses TRBV20-1 and TRBJ2-1; D call uncertain. The germline V and J ends were trimmed by 5 bases and 10 bases, with 21 bases remaining between them. The CDR3 spans 14 residues. Germline V lookup: CDR1 DFQATT, CDR2 SNEGSKA (reference sequence). The CDR3 DNA follows: TGCAGTGCTCAGCGATTGGGCGGCCGGAGCGAGCAGTTCTTC. Residues: CSAQRLGGRSEQFF.

The V call is TRBV3-1, the J call TRBJ2-1; D unresolved. The CDR3 runs 17 residues. The germline CDR1 and CDR2 sequences are LGHDT and YNNKEL (reference sequence). V lost 4 bases and J lost 2, with 18 bases in between. CDR3 in DNA: TGTGCCAGCAGCCCCCGCCAGCCGCTCGAGGCCTACAATGAGCAGTTCTTC. Protein product: CASSPRQPLEAYNEQFF.

V is TRBV29-1 and J is TRBJ1-2; the D gene is possibly TRBD1 (6 bases). The V gene lost 2 bases and the J gene lost 3 bases, with 16 bases spanning the gap. The CDR3 consists of 15 residues. Germline values: CDR1 SQVTM, CDR2 ANQGSEA. The CDR3: CSVELEGGADYGYTF. CDR3 DNA: TGCAGCGTTGAACTAGAGGGGGGCGCGGACTATGGCTACACCTTC.

The chain carries TRBV9 and TRBJ2-3; D is undetermined. This CDR3 is 15 amino acids long. Germline CDR1 and CDR2: SGDLS and YYNGEE. Trimming took 3 bases from V and 2 from J, leaving 13 bases between them. CDR3 nucleotides: TGTGCCAGCAGCGAAGTTCCCGCGTACACAGATACGCAGTATTTT. Protein: CASSEVPAYTDTQYF.

This chain links TRBV4-1 with TRBJ2-5, with unresolved D. The CDR3 is made up of 15 amino acids. CDR1 is MGHRA and CDR2 is YSYEKL in the germline V gene. V lost 1 base and J 1 base, leaving 10 bases between the germline ends. CDR3 coding DNA: TGCGCCAGCAGCCAAGCAAGGCAGGTCCAAGAGACCCAGTACTTC. This sequence encodes CASSQARQVQETQYF.

V and J are TRBV4-1 and TRBJ1-5; unclear D gene. CDR3 length equals 12 residues. Germline assignment: CDR1 MGHRA and CDR2 YSYEKL. Trimming took off 8 bases at V and 3 bases at J, with 8 bases between the two ends. The chain's CDR3 is CASQAPNQPQHF. CDR3 DNA sequence: TGCGCCAGCCAGGCTCCCAATCAGCCCCAGCATTTT.

V gene TRBV12-3 or TRBV12-4 combines with J gene TRBJ2-1; no reliable D call. This CDR3 region has 17 residues. The germline V and J ends were trimmed by 6 bases and 8 bases, with 26 bases remaining between them. The CDR3 here is CASSPIASYDGLDEQFF. CDR3 coding DNA: TGTGCCAGCAGCCCTATTGCATCATATGACGGGCTGGATGAGCAGTTCTTC.

This clonotype was seen a single time. The rearrangement uses TRBV9 and TRBJ2-1; 9 bases fit TRBD2. This CDR3 is built from 15 residues. Looked up from germline, CDR1 is SGDLS and CDR2 is YYNGEE. The trim removed 4 bases at V and 3 bases at J, leaving 5 bases unmatched. In nucleotides, the CDR3 is TGTGCCAGCAGCTCCGCACTAGCGGGCTACAATGAGCAGTTCTTC. Translated: CASSSALAGYNEQFF. The full variable domain, in which reference TRBV9 and TRBJ2-1 provide the parts outside the CDR3, is DSGVTQTPKHLITATGQRVTLRCSPRSGDLSVYWYQQSLDQGLQFLIQYYNGEERAKGNILERFSAQQFPDLHSELNLSSLELGDSALYFCASSSALAGYNEQFFGPGTRLTVL.

V is TRBV25-1 and J is TRBJ1-4; possibly TRBD1 for D (6 bases). Germline V lookup: CDR1 MGHDK, CDR2 SYGVNS. CDR3 length equals 15 residues. The ends were cut back, 6 bases at V and 8 bases at J, with 19 bases in the middle. CDR3 sequence (DNA): TGTGCCAGCAGCCCGCTCCGGGACATCTCCGAAAAACTGTTTTTT. It translates to CASSPLRDISEKLFF.

This clonotype has only one observation. The CDR3 DNA reads TGTGCCAGCAGTTACATCGCTGAAGCTTTCTTT. Translated, it gives CASSYIAEAFF. The chain employs TRBV6-2 or TRBV6-3 and TRBJ1-1; D uncertain. The V end lost 2 bases, the J end lost 6 bases, and 4 bases lay between the germline ends. Germline V gene lookup returns CDR1 MNHEY and CDR2 SVGEGT. The CDR3 is made up of 11 amino acids.

The chain recombines TRBV5-4 with TRBJ1-1; D remains ambiguous. Germline V gives CDR1 SGHNT, CDR2 YYREEE (reference sequence). V lost 1 base to trimming and J lost 2 bases, with 3 bases between them. This CDR3 is built from 12 residues. The CDR3 loop is CASSLKNTEAFF. The CDR3 region has the DNA TGTGCCAGCAGCTTGAAAAACACTGAAGCTTTCTTT.